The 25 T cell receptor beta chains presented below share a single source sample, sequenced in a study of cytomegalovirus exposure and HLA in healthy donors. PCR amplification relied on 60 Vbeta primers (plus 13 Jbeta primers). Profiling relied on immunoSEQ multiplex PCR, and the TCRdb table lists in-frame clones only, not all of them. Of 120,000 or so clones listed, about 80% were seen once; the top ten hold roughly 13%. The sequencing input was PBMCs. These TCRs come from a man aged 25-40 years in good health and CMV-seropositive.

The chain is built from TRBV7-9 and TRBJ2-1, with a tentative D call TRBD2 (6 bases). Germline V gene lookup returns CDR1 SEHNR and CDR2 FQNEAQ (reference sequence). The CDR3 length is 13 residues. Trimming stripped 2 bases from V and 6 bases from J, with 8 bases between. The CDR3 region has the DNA TGTGCCAGCAGCTTATCCGGGAGCAATGAGCAGTTCTTC. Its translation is CASSLSGSNEQFF.

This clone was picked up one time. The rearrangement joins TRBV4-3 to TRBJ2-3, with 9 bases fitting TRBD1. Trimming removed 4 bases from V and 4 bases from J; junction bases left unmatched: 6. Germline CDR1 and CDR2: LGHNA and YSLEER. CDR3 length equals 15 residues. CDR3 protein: CASSRGQGTADTQYF. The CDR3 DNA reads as TGCGCCAGCAGCCGCGGACAGGGGACCGCAGATACGCAGTATTTT.

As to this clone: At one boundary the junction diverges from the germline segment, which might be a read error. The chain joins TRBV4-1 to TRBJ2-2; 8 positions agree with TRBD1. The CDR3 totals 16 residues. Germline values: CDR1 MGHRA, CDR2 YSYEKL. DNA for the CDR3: TGCGCCAGTAGCCAGTTAGACAGGGGCTACACCGGGGAGCTGTTTTTT. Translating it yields CASSQLDRGYTGELFF.

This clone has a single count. In DNA form, the CDR3 reads TGTGCCAGCAGACTACAGGGTGAGACCCAGTACTTC. This sequence encodes CASRLQGETQYF. The chain is built from TRBV2 and TRBJ2-5, with D maybe TRBD1 (6 bases). Trimming removed 6 bases at V and 5 bases at J, with 10 bases between. CDR1 is SNHLY and CDR2 is FYNNEI in the germline V gene. There are 12 residues in the CDR3.

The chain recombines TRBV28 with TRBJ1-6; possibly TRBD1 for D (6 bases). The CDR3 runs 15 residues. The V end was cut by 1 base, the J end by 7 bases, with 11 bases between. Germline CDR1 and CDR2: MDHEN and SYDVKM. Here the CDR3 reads CASSLFDRLNSPLHF. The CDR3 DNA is TGTGCCAGCAGTTTATTCGACAGGTTGAATTCACCCCTCCACTTT.

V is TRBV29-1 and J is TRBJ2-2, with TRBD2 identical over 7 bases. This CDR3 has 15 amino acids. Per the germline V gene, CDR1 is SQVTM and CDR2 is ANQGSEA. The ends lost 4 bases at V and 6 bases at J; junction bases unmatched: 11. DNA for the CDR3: TGCAGCGTTGCCGGGGACCAAGGGAGGGCCGGGGAGCTGTTTTTT. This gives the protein CSVAGDQGRAGELFF.

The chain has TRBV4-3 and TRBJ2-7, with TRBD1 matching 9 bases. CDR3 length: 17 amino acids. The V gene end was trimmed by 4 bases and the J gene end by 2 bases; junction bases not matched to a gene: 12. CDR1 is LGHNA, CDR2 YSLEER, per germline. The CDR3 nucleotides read TGCGCCAGCAGCCCGGGACAGGGCATTTCCCCCGCCTACGAGCAGTACTTC. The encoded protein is CASSPGQGISPAYEQYF.

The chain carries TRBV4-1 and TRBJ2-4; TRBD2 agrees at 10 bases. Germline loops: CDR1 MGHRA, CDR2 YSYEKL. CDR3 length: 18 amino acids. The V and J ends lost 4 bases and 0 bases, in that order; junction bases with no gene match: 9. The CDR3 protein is CASSLGRASGGAKNIQYF. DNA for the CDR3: TGCGCCAGCAGCCTCGGAAGGGCTAGCGGGGGAGCCAAAAACATTCAGTACTTC.

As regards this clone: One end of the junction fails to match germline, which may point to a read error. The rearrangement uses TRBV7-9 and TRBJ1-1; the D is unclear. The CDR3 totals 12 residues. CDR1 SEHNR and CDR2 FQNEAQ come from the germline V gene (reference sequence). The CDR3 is CSSSFRGTEAFF. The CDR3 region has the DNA TGTTCCAGCAGTTTCCGGGGCACTGAAGCTTTCTTT.

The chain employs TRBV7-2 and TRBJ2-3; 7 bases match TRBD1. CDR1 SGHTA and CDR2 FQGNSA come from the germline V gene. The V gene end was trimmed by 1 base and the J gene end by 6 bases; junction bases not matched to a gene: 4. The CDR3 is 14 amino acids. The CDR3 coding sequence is TGTGCCAGCAGCTTAGGACAGGGTTGGGATACGCAGTATTTT. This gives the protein CASSLGQGWDTQYF. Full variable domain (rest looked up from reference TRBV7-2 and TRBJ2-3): GAGVSQSPSNKVTEKGKDVELRCDPISGHTALYWYRQSLGQGLEFLIYFQGNSAPDKSGLPSDRFSAERTGGSVSTLTIQRTQQEDSAVYLCASSLGQGWDTQYFGPGTRLTVL.

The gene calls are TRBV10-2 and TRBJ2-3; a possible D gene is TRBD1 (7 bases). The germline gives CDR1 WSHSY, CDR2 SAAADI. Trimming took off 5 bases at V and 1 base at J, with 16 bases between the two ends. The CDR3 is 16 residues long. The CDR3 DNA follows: TGCGCCAGCAGTCGGGGGCAGGGGGGCGGCACAGATACGCAGTATTTT. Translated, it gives CASSRGQGGGTDTQYF.

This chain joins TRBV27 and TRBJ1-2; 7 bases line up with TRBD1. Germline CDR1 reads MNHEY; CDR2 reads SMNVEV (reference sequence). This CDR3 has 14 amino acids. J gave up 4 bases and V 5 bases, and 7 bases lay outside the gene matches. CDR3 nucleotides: TGTGCCAGCAGTCTCGGGACAGACTCCTATGGCTACACCTTC. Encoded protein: CASSLGTDSYGYTF.

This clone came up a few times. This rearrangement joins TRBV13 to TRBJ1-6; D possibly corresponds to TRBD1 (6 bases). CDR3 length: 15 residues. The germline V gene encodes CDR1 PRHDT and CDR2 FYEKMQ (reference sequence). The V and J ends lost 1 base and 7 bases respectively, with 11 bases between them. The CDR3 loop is CASSLVGGANSPLHF. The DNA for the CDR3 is TGTGCCAGCAGCTTAGTAGGGGGGGCCAATTCACCCCTCCACTTT.

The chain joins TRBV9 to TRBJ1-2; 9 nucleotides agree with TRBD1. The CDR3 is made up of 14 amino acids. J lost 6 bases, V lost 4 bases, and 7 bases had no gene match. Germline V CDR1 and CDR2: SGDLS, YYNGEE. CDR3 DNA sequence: TGTGCCAGCAGCTCCCGGGACAGGGTCCATGGCTACACCTTC. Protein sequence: CASSSRDRVHGYTF. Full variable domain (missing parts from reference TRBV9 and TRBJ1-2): DSGVTQTPKHLITATGQRVTLRCSPRSGDLSVYWYQQSLDQGLQFLIQYYNGEERAKGNILERFSAQQFPDLHSELNLSSLELGDSALYFCASSSRDRVHGYTFGSGTRLTVV.

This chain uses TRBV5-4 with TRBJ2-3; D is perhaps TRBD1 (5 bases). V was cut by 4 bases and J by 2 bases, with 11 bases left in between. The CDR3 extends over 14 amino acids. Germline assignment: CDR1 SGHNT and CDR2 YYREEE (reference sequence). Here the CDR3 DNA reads TGTGCCAGCAGCCAAGGGGTGGCCACAGATACGCAGTATTTT. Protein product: CASSQGVATDTQYF.

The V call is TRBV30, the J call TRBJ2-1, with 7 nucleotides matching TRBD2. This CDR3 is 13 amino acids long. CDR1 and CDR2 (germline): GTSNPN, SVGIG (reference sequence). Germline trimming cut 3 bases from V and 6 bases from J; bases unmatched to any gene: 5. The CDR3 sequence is CAWRASGSNEQFF. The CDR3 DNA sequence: TGTGCCTGGAGGGCTAGCGGTTCCAATGAGCAGTTCTTC.

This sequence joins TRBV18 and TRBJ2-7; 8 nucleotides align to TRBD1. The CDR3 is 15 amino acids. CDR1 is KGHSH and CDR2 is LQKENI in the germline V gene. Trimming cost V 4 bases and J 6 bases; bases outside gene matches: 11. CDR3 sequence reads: CASSLLGQEGGEQYF. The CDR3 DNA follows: TGTGCCAGCTCACTATTGGGACAGGAGGGAGGCGAGCAGTACTTC.

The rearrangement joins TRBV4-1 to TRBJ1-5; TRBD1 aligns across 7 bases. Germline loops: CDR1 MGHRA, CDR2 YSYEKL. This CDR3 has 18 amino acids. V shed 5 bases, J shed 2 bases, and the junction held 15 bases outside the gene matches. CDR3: CASSSRGTGKPGNQPQHF. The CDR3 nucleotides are TGCGCCAGCAGCTCCAGGGGGACCGGGAAGCCGGGCAATCAGCCCCAGCATTTT.

The CDR3 DNA is TGCGCCAGCAGCGACGGCTCAATACAGGGAGATAAGTCCTATAATTCACCCCTCCACTTT. This translates into CASSDGSIQGDKSYNSPLHF. V is TRBV4-3 and J is TRBJ1-6; D is perhaps TRBD1 (6 bases). The germline V gene encodes CDR1 LGHNA and CDR2 YSLEER. Trimming stripped 5 bases from V and 1 base from J, with 24 bases between. This CDR3 region has 20 residues.

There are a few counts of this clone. CDR3 protein: CASSGTVDTQYF. The CDR3 DNA reads as TGTGCCAGCAGCGGGACAGTGGATACGCAGTATTTT. The chain has TRBV9 and TRBJ2-3; a possible D gene is TRBD1 (6 bases). Looked up from germline, CDR1 is SGDLS and CDR2 is YYNGEE. The CDR3 sequence is 12 residues long. V gave up 3 bases and J gave up 6 bases, with 8 bases separating them. Based on the CDR3 plus reference TRBV9 and TRBJ2-3, the full variable domain is DSGVTQTPKHLITATGQRVTLRCSPRSGDLSVYWYQQSLDQGLQFLIQYYNGEERAKGNILERFSAQQFPDLHSELNLSSLELGDSALYFCASSGTVDTQYFGPGTRLTVL.

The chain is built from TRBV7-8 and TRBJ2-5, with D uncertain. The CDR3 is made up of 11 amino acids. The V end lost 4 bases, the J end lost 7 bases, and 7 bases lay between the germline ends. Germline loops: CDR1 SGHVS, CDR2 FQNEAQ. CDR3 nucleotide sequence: TGTGCCAGCAGCTCCTCCGTGACCCAGTACTTC. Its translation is CASSSSVTQYF. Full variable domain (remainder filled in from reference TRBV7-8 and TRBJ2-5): GAGVSQSPRYKVAKRGQDVALRCDPISGHVSLFWYQQALGQGPEFLTYFQNEAQLDKSGLPSDRFFAERPEGSVSTLKIQRTQQEDSAVYLCASSSSVTQYFGPGTRLLVL.

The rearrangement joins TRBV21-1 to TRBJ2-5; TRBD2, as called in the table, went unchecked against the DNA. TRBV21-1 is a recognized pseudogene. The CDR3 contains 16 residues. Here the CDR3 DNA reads TGTGCCAGCAGGAATATCGGGGAACTAGCGGAAGAGACCCAGTACTTC. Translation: CASRNIGELAEETQYF.

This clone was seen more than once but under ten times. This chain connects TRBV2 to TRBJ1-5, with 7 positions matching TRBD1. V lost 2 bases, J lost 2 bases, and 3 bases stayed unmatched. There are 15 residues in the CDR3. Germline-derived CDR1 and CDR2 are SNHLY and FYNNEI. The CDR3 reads CASSEQGVGNQPQHF. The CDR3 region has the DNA TGTGCCAGCAGTGAACAGGGGGTTGGCAATCAGCCCCAGCATTTT.

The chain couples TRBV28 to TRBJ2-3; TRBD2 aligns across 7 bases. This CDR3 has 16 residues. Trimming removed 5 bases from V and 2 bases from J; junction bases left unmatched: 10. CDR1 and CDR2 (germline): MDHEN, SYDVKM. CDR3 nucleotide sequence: TGTGCCAGCAGTCCTACCACGGGGGGAGTCACAGATACGCAGTATTTT. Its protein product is CASSPTTGGVTDTQYF.

The CDR3 coding sequence is TGTGCCTGGAAGCGGGGGGCGGGGAATGAGCAGTTCTTC. Its protein product is CAWKRGAGNEQFF. This chain connects TRBV30 to TRBJ2-1; TRBD2 agrees at 9 bases. V shed 4 bases and J 7 bases; nucleotides not matched to a gene: 5. This CDR3 spans 13 amino acids. Germline V gene lookup returns CDR1 GTSNPN and CDR2 SVGIG (reference sequence).